This entry is about one T cell receptor beta chain. Libraries were prepared by immunoSEQ multiplex PCR; TCRdb keeps only in-frame clonotypes and omits some of them. The sample holds 210,000 or so clones, more than 85% seen once. The CDR3 is made up of 15 amino acids. The V gene lost 5 bases and the J gene lost 4 bases, with 17 bases spanning the gap. CDR1 is LNHDA, CDR2 SQIVND, per germline (reference sequence). The data were taken from a study of T cell responses to AZD1222 COVID-19 vaccine. The sequences come from peripheral blood, collected on day 0 of MenACWY control vaccination. V is TRBV19 and J is TRBJ1-2; weak D call: TRBD1 (6 bases). The source of this sequence is an adult in good health. Here the CDR3 DNA reads TGTGCCAGTAGTTCGACAGGTTGGGGCCTCTATGGCTACACCTTC. Translation gives CASSSTGWGLYGYTF.